Shown below are 25 T cell receptor beta chains from a single sample sequenced in a study of PD-1 blockade in mismatch repair-deficient tumors listed by TCRdb under 2017. The library was made by the immunoSEQ multiplex PCR assay. Sourced from immuneACCESS, this table was stored by TCRdb with only in-frame sequences that have V and J called. A share of the clones is absent; for the studies checked, an unresolved V gene accounts for under half, and the remainder has no known explanation. Here the sample has 90,000 to 130,000 clones; 65% to 80% occur a single time. The ten largest clones capture approximately 4.7% of the sample. Specimen: peripheral blood, collected approximately 14 months after starting pembrolizumab. These receptor sequences come from an adult with mismatch repair-deficient cancer.

This clone was observed many times. The J gene is TRBJ2-7, the V gene TRBV5-1; TRBD1 matches at 8 bases. Germline V CDR1 and CDR2: SGHRS, YFSETQ. J gave up 6 bases and V 4 bases, and 9 bases lay outside the gene matches. The CDR3 runs to 14 residues. The CDR3 DNA sequence: TGCGCCAGCAGCGACGGACAGGGCCCTCGCGAGCAGTACTTC. This codes for CASSDGQGPREQYF.

This clone was observed once. This chain joins TRBV13 and TRBJ2-3; 7 bases are a match to TRBD1. J was trimmed by 4 bases and V by 1 base; bases with no gene match: 8. Germline loops: CDR1 PRHDT, CDR2 FYEKMQ (reference sequence). The CDR3 is 16 amino acids. CDR3 in DNA: TGTGCCAGCAGCTTAGACGGCAGGGGGAGTCCAGATACGCAGTATTTT. This codes for CASSLDGRGSPDTQYF.

The V and J genes are TRBV10-3 and TRBJ2-7; weak D call: TRBD2 (7 bases). Germline CDR1 and CDR2: ENHRY and SYGVKD. This CDR3 has 14 amino acids. V lost 4 bases and J lost 2, with 12 bases in between. The CDR3 is CAISGGEGAYEQYF. In nucleotides, the CDR3 is TGTGCCATCAGTGGGGGGGAGGGGGCCTACGAGCAGTACTTC.

This clone was recorded a few times. The chain employs TRBV12-5 and TRBJ2-7, with 8 bases fitting TRBD1. CDR1 and CDR2 (germline): LGHNT, FRNRAP. This CDR3 is 12 amino acids long. J lost 12 bases, V lost 1 base, and 5 bases had no gene match. CDR3 sequence reads: CASGLDRQGPYF. Here the CDR3 DNA reads TGTGCTAGTGGTTTGGACCGACAGGGGCCGTACTTC.

This sequence joins TRBV25-1 and TRBJ2-3; 14 bases fit TRBD2. Germline V gene data show CDR1 as MGHDK and CDR2 as SYGVNS. The CDR3 consists of 17 residues. V gave up 4 bases and J gave up 3 bases; unmatched junction bases: 6. DNA of the CDR3: TGTGCCAGCAGTGCCCCCCGACTAGCGGGAGGGACAGATACGCAGTATTTT. It translates to CASSAPRLAGGTDTQYF.

This clone was seen more than once but under ten times. This chain's CDR3 is CASSERLDGVDEQFF. The CDR3, as DNA: TGTGCCAGCAGTGAACGGCTGGACGGTGTCGATGAGCAGTTCTTC. The chain combines TRBV6-1 with TRBJ2-1; D not certain. The CDR3 extends over 15 amino acids. Trimming cost V 2 bases and J 8 bases, with 16 bases left between them. Germline V gene data show CDR1 as MNHNS and CDR2 as SASEGT.

The chain employs TRBV5-4 and TRBJ2-3; 8 positions match TRBD1. The CDR3 has 15 amino acids. The germline CDR1 and CDR2 sequences are SGHNT and YYREEE (reference sequence). Losses at the gene ends were 0 bases for V and 2 bases for J; bases not matched to a gene: 2. In DNA form, the CDR3 reads TGTGCCAGCAGCTTGGCGGGACAGGCCACAGATACGCAGTATTTT. Translating it yields CASSLAGQATDTQYF.

This clone was found a few times. V is TRBV30 and J is TRBJ2-2; unclear D gene. The CDR3 extends over 14 amino acids. Germline CDR1 GTSNPN, CDR2 SVGIG (reference sequence). The V gene lost 0 bases and the J gene lost 0 bases, with 5 bases spanning the gap. In DNA, the CDR3 is TGTGCCTGGAGTGTAGGTCCGAACACCGGGGAGCTGTTTTTT. Protein product: CAWSVGPNTGELFF.

Only a few counts were recorded for this clone. The V gene is TRBV7-9, the J gene TRBJ1-2, with D perhaps TRBD1 (5 bases). Per the germline V gene, CDR1 is SEHNR and CDR2 is FQNEAQ (reference sequence). Trimming left V 1 base short and J 4 bases short, with 10 bases between. This CDR3 has 14 residues. As DNA, the CDR3 is TGTGCCAGCAGCTTAGTACAGGAGGTCTATGGCTACACCTTC. It yields the protein CASSLVQEVYGYTF.

The V gene is TRBV5-8, the J gene TRBJ1-5; a possible D gene is TRBD1 (5 bases). V lost 4 bases and J lost 0, with 14 bases in between. CDR1 and CDR2 (germline): SGHTS, YDEGEE. This CDR3 is built from 16 residues. The CDR3 reads CASSAPTEYSNQPQHF. CDR3 nucleotide sequence: TGTGCCAGCAGCGCCCCGACAGAATATAGCAATCAGCCCCAGCATTTT.

This clone is a singleton in its sample. Other DNA sequences within the sample encode an identical CDR3. The genes are TRBV7-3 and TRBJ2-3, with 9 bases matching TRBD2. The CDR3 is made up of 15 amino acids. CDR1 SGHTA and CDR2 FQGTGA come from the germline V gene. The junction had 4 bases not matched to a gene; V was cut back by 3 bases and J by 3 bases. CDR3 sequence (DNA): TGTGCCAGCAGCTTGACTAGCGGAGAGACAGATACGCAGTATTTT. Its protein product is CASSLTSGETDTQYF.

The genes are TRBV27 and TRBJ1-1; no definite D call. The CDR3 extends over 13 amino acids. The V gene's germline CDR1 is MNHEY and CDR2 SMNVEV (reference sequence). Trimming took 6 bases from V and 1 from J, leaving 9 bases between them. The CDR3 DNA follows: TGTGCCAGCAGCCAACAGAGGAACACTGAAGCTTTCTTT. Translating gives CASSQQRNTEAFF.

The rearrangement joins TRBV9 to TRBJ1-1; the match to TRBD1 covers 7 bases. Germline V CDR1 and CDR2: SGDLS, YYNGEE. This CDR3 has 19 residues. Unmatched junction bases numbered 23, after V lost 3 bases and J lost 6 bases. CDR3 sequence (DNA): TGTGCCAGCAGCGGGACCGGGACTGGCCTTGGCAGGGGGTACGCTGAAGCTTTCTTT. Encoded protein: CASSGTGTGLGRGYAEAFF.

This clone was seen only a few times. This chain links TRBV6-5 with TRBJ2-7, with D unresolved. V gave up 0 bases and J gave up 2 bases, with 11 bases separating them. The CDR3 consists of 15 residues. The germline V gene has CDR1 MNHEY and CDR2 SVGAGI. The CDR3 DNA follows: TGTGCCAGCAGTTACTCTTCCAGCCCAGCCTACGAGCAGTACTTC. Translation: CASSYSSSPAYEQYF.

Written as DNA, the CDR3 is TGTGCCAGCGGCCCAGGGTTTGATACGCAGTATTTT. Translated: CASGPGFDTQYF. V is TRBV28 and J is TRBJ2-3, with TRBD1 as a possible D gene (5 bases). Germline V lookup: CDR1 MDHEN, CDR2 SYDVKM. CDR3 length: 12 amino acids. Trimming took off 8 bases at V and 6 bases at J, with 12 bases between the two ends.

As DNA, the CDR3 is TGCGCCAGCAGCCAAGAAACTAGCGGGAGGGCAGATACGCAGTATTTT. Translated: CASSQETSGRADTQYF. The chain couples TRBV4-3 to TRBJ2-3; 13 positions agree with TRBD2. The CDR3 contains 16 residues. V was pared by 0 bases and J by 4 bases, with 1 base of the junction left unmatched. The germline V gene encodes CDR1 LGHNA and CDR2 YSLEER.

This clone was recorded once. The rearrangement uses TRBV29-1 and TRBJ1-1; D remains unclear. Deletions cut 4 bases from V and 4 bases from J, with 4 bases between. This CDR3 contains 10 residues. Per germline, CDR1 SQVTM and CDR2 ANQGSEA. This CDR3 reads CSVGVTEAFF. DNA for the CDR3: TGCAGCGTTGGGGTCACTGAAGCTTTCTTT.

This chain joins TRBV9 and TRBJ1-2; D is possibly TRBD1 (5 bases). The CDR3 consists of 14 residues. Deletions cut 0 bases from V and 5 bases from J, with 11 bases between. Germline assignment: CDR1 SGDLS and CDR2 YYNGEE. The CDR3 loop is CASSVGSGQYGYTF. Written as DNA, the CDR3 is TGTGCCAGCAGCGTAGGTTCAGGGCAATATGGCTACACCTTC.

The rearrangement uses TRBV20-1 and TRBJ1-1; TRBD1 might be the D (6 bases). V shed 5 bases and J shed 10 bases, with 14 bases lying between them. The CDR3 sequence is 11 residues long. Per the germline V gene, CDR1 is DFQATT and CDR2 is SNEGSKA (reference sequence). CDR3 in amino acids: CSAYRALGAFF. The CDR3 DNA reads as TGCAGTGCTTACAGGGCCCTGGGAGCTTTCTTT.

This chain connects TRBV10-3 to TRBJ2-7, with 8 bases that match TRBD1. The CDR3 has 16 residues. V shed 6 bases, J shed 0 bases, and the junction held 10 bases outside the gene matches. The germline CDR1 and CDR2 sequences are ENHRY and SYGVKD. This CDR3 is CAIRNNRGKSSYEQYF. The CDR3 DNA follows: TGTGCCATCAGGAATAACAGGGGGAAAAGCTCCTACGAGCAGTACTTC.

The CDR3 nucleotides read TGTGCCTGGAGTCGGGACTCTTACTCTGGAAACACCATATATTTT. It yields the protein CAWSRDSYSGNTIYF. The chain employs TRBV30 and TRBJ1-3, with D maybe TRBD1 (5 bases). Germline CDR1 reads GTSNPN; CDR2 reads SVGIG (reference sequence). The CDR3 totals 15 residues. Trimming cost V 2 bases and J 0 bases, with 11 bases left between them.

V gene TRBV6-5 combines with J gene TRBJ2-1; maybe TRBD2 (6 bases). Germline V lookup: CDR1 MNHEY, CDR2 SVGAGI. This CDR3 is built from 13 residues. V dropped 4 bases and J dropped 4 bases, with 8 bases sitting between them. This chain's CDR3 is CASSLAEYNEQFF. CDR3 DNA sequence: TGTGCCAGCAGTTTAGCGGAATACAATGAGCAGTTCTTC.

This chain connects TRBV6-5 to TRBJ1-1; the D gene is possibly TRBD1 (6 bases). CDR3 length equals 16 residues. V lost 3 bases, J lost 0 bases, and 14 bases lay in between. Per the germline V gene, CDR1 is MNHEY and CDR2 is SVGAGI. The CDR3 DNA follows: TGTGCCAGCAGTTATCAGACAGGCAGCTTGAACACTGAAGCTTTCTTT. The encoded protein is CASSYQTGSLNTEAFF.

This clone was recorded a few times. The V and J genes are TRBV5-5 and TRBJ1-5; a weak D match, TRBD1 (6 bases). CDR3 length: 17 residues. Germline CDR1 is SGHKS and CDR2 is YYEKEE (reference sequence). Deletions cut 3 bases from V and 4 bases from J, with 20 bases between. CDR3 in DNA: TGTGCCAGCAGCTCCCTTACAGGGCGAGGGGGGAATCAGCCCCAGCATTTT. Its translation: CASSSLTGRGGNQPQHF.

The J gene is TRBJ1-1, the V gene TRBV4-1; D is unresolved. The CDR3 is 15 residues long. V dropped 4 bases and J dropped 5 bases, with 17 bases sitting between them. The germline V gene has CDR1 MGHRA and CDR2 YSYEKL. Here the CDR3 DNA reads TGCGCCAGCAGCCGAAGGTCGTTCGAAAATACTGAAGCTTTCTTT. Its protein product is CASSRRSFENTEAFF.